What follows is one T cell receptor beta chain and its context. This sample was taken from a study of blood T cell repertoires in COVID-19. Study details: The United States, Italy and Spain provided the acute and convalescent COVID-19 samples.

The germline gives CDR1 SEHNR, CDR2 FQNEAQ (reference sequence). This CDR3 comprises 12 residues. Deletions cut 2 bases from V and 8 bases from J, with 9 bases between. Libraries were prepared by immunoSEQ multiplex PCR; TCRdb keeps only in-frame clonotypes and omits some of them. Of about 120,000 clones in the sample, over 70% were seen once. The source is a woman aged 65 to 85 with acute or convalescent COVID-19. The sequenced material came from peripheral blood. This rearrangement joins TRBV7-9 to TRBJ1-2; D unclear. As DNA, the CDR3 is TGTGCCAGCAGCTTATCCCGGGAAGGCTACACCTTC. Its protein is CASSLSREGYTF.